A single sample gave rise to the 11 T cell receptor beta chains below, sequenced in a study of immune cell composition in non-small cell lung cancer. Normal lung was sampled as far from the tumour as possible, at least 3 cm. Profiling relied on immunoSEQ multiplex PCR, and the TCRdb table lists in-frame clones only, not all of them. The table records approximately 1,500 clones, 66% of them present only once. The sample taken for sequencing was non-adjacent lung tissue. The receptors stem from a human donor with non-small cell lung cancer.

This clone has just one count. This chain uses TRBV4-2 with TRBJ2-7, with 7 bases aligning to TRBD1. V was pared by 3 bases and J by 7 bases, with 9 bases of the junction left unmatched. The CDR3 covers 14 residues. Germline CDR1 LGHNA, CDR2 YNFKEQ. The CDR3 loop reads CASSQASGGGEQYF. As DNA, the CDR3 is TGTGCCAGCAGCCAGGCCTCAGGGGGTGGGGAGCAGTACTTC.

This chain connects TRBV11-2 to TRBJ2-3, with 8 positions matching TRBD2. The length of the CDR3 is 15 residues. The germline V gene has CDR1 SGHAT and CDR2 FQNNGV. Trimming cost V 4 bases and J 5 bases; bases outside gene matches: 8. This CDR3 reads CASSSRGGQGDTQYF. The CDR3, as DNA: TGTGCCAGCAGCTCCCGGGGGGGCCAGGGAGATACGCAGTATTTT.

By frequency in the sample, this clone is large. This sequence joins TRBV30 and TRBJ2-5; 8 bases align to TRBD1. J was trimmed by 5 bases and V by 4 bases; bases with no gene match: 15. CDR1 is GTSNPN and CDR2 is SVGIG in the germline V gene (reference sequence). CDR3 length: 16 residues. CDR3 DNA sequence: TGTGCCTGGACCCCGCGGGGCAGGGGGCGATCGGAGACCCAGTACTTC. Translated: CAWTPRGRGRSETQYF. Full variable domain (missing parts from reference TRBV30 and TRBJ2-5): SQTIHQWPATLVQPVGSPLSLECTVEGTSNPNLYWYRQAAGRGLQLLFYSVGIGQISSEVPQNLSASRPQDRQFILSSKKLLLSDSGFYLCAWTPRGRGRSETQYFGPGTRLLVL.

This clone was seen a few times. The CDR3 nucleotides are TGTGCCAGCAGCCAAGGGGGGACAGGGGACCTCTATGGCTACACCTTC. It specifies CASSQGGTGDLYGYTF. The J gene is TRBJ1-2, the V gene TRBV4-2; 10 bases agree with TRBD1. This CDR3 contains 16 residues. Germline V gene sequence: CDR1 LGHNA, CDR2 YNFKEQ. J lost 4 bases, V lost 1 base, and 6 bases had no gene match.

This clone came up a few times. The rearrangement joins TRBV28 to TRBJ1-1; no clear D. This CDR3 has 12 residues. Germline loops: CDR1 MDHEN, CDR2 SYDVKM. V lost 6 bases and J 4 bases, leaving 9 bases between the germline ends. Written as DNA, the CDR3 is TGTGCCAGCAGGGTGGGGAGCACTGAAGCTTTCTTT. This sequence encodes CASRVGSTEAFF.

This chain uses TRBV7-2 with TRBJ2-7; no reliable D call. Trimming took 2 bases from V and 0 from J, leaving 8 bases between them. Germline V CDR1 and CDR2: SGHTA, FQGNSA. There are 14 residues in the CDR3. The CDR3 protein is CASSLIESSYEQYF. The CDR3, as DNA: TGTGCCAGCAGCTTAATCGAGAGCTCCTACGAGCAGTACTTC.

This clone has more than one count but fewer than ten. The J gene is TRBJ1-2, the V gene TRBV4-2; D possibly corresponds to TRBD1 (5 bases). With 3 bases removed from V and 5 bases from J, the gap between germline ends came to 10 bases. The germline V gene encodes CDR1 LGHNA and CDR2 YNFKEQ. The CDR3 has 13 amino acids. CDR3 DNA: TGTGCCAGCAGCCAGGGGGGGGTTTATGGCTACACCTTC. The encoded protein is CASSQGGVYGYTF.

The genes are TRBV6-1 and TRBJ1-1, with 9 bases lining up with TRBD1. This CDR3 contains 15 residues. Trimming removed 9 bases from V and 1 base from J; junction bases left unmatched: 9. The germline V gene encodes CDR1 MNHNS and CDR2 SASEGT. CDR3 sequence reads: CASELKGQGNTEAFF. In nucleotides, the CDR3 is TGTGCCAGTGAATTGAAGGGACAGGGGAACACTGAAGCTTTCTTT.

This sequence joins TRBV27 and TRBJ2-7; no clear D gene. Trimming left V 4 bases short and J 4 bases short, with 11 bases between. CDR3 size: 13 residues. Germline values: CDR1 MNHEY, CDR2 SMNVEV (reference sequence). The CDR3 nucleotides are TGTGCCAGCAGTTCCCGAATGCGTTACGAGCAGTACTTC. As protein: CASSSRMRYEQYF.

The V gene is TRBV7-8, the J gene TRBJ1-1; TRBD1 matches at 7 bases. This CDR3 is built from 13 residues. The V gene's germline CDR1 is SGHVS and CDR2 FQNEAQ. V dropped 5 bases and J dropped 3; count of bases not matched to a gene: 3. CDR3 in amino acids: CASSGQVDTEAFF. CDR3 DNA: TGTGCCAGCAGCGGACAGGTGGACACTGAAGCTTTCTTT.

This clone appeared once. J is TRBJ2-7 and V is TRBV28; 8 bases line up with TRBD2. The CDR3 totals 14 residues. Germline trimming cut 8 bases from V and 1 base from J; bases unmatched to any gene: 7. Germline V lookup: CDR1 MDHEN, CDR2 SYDVKM. CDR3 residues: CASSSGGRSYEQYF. CDR3 nucleotides: TGTGCCAGCTCTTCTGGCGGGAGGTCCTACGAGCAGTACTTC.